This T cell receptor beta chain was recorded in a study of CD8 T cells in Susac syndrome. Study results and caveats: As acknowledged by the study, its TCR sequencing and HLA analysis included a relatively small number of individuals.

With regard to this clonotype: Antigen specificity is unknown.

The RNA input was 0.5 to 1 ug, and it was reverse transcribed with random hexamers. Across 54 Vbeta and 13 Jbeta, immunoSEQ multiplex PCR amplified TCR beta CDR3. TCRdb called the immunoSEQ multiplex PCR reads again in MiXCR, with one record for every CDR3 protein. Of 300,000 to 350,000 distinct CDR3 sequences in the sample, 90% to 95% were seen once. Germline V CDR1 and CDR2: SQVTM, ANQGSEA. V dropped 3 bases and J dropped 0 bases, with 13 bases sitting between them. This CDR3 is built from 15 residues. This rearrangement joins TRBV29-1 to TRBJ2-3; tentatively, D is TRBD1 or TRBD2 (5 bases each). Sequencing used CD4+ T cells from PBMCs. This TCR was recovered from a human donor with multiple sclerosis. CDR3 sequence reads: CSVDWGKGSTDTQYF. In DNA form, the CDR3 reads TGCAGCGTTGATTGGGGGAAGGGGAGCACAGATACGCAGTATTTT.